The T cell receptor (beta chain) described here comes from a study of CDR3 diversity in severe acne (dated by TCRdb to between 2017 and 2020). Via the germline V gene, CDR1 is SGHAT and CDR2 FQNNGV. V is trimmed back by 1 base and J by 4 bases, and the junction contains 12 bases that no gene match accounts for. There are 19 amino acids in the CDR3, from cysteine to phenylalanine inclusive. CDR3 DNA only is kept here, 57 bases in frame from base 1. The protocol used for the library was PCR. Sequencer: Illumina HiSeq 2000. TCRdb reanalyzed the raw reads on its own, using fastp at Q25 for trimming and MiXCR for clone calling, and kept in-frame beta chains. Rows merge per CDR3 protein into single entries with the most common DNA and genes. For this sample there are tens of thousands of distinct CDR3 sequences; 45% to 65% appear just once. Of the sample, around an eighth falls within the top ten clones.

The sample holds many counts of this clonotype. This receptor's antigen is unknown. Per-base qualities were not stored, and no clone one base away is much larger. The sequence derives from a male donor in good health, without acne. Sequences were obtained from blood. Rearrangement joined TRBV11-2 to TRBJ2-6; 8 bases in the junction line up with TRBD1. The CDR3 has the sequence CASSLGINRGVGGANVLTF. DNA sequence: TGTGCCAGCAGCTTAGGTATAAACAGGGGGGTCGGCGGGGCCAACGTCCTGACTTTC.